This T cell receptor (beta chain) was profiled in a study of beta chain features in type 1 diabetes. The study reverse transcribed the entire isolated RNA, so it sequenced expressed TCRB transcripts. Profiled with immunoSEQ multiplex PCR; TCRdb holds only in-frame clones, not every one. Of a few hundred thousand clones in the sample, around 16% were seen once. Germline CDR1 and CDR2: LGHNA and YNFKEQ. The CDR3 spans 15 residues. Unmatched junction bases numbered 11, after V lost 2 bases and J lost 8 bases. Whole-study results and caveats: In all four CD4+ subsets, TCRB CDR3 length was significantly, moderately reduced in type 1 diabetes.

This clone was observed a few times. Its target is not known. Sequencing was carried out using naive CD4+ T cells from blood. J is TRBJ1-2 and V is TRBV4-2; 7 nucleotides line up with TRBD1. This receptor was taken from a man younger than 40 with type 1 diabetes. The CDR3, as DNA: TGTGCCAGCAGCCAACGAAACACAGGGGATTACGGCTACACCTTC. Its protein is CASSQRNTGDYGYTF.